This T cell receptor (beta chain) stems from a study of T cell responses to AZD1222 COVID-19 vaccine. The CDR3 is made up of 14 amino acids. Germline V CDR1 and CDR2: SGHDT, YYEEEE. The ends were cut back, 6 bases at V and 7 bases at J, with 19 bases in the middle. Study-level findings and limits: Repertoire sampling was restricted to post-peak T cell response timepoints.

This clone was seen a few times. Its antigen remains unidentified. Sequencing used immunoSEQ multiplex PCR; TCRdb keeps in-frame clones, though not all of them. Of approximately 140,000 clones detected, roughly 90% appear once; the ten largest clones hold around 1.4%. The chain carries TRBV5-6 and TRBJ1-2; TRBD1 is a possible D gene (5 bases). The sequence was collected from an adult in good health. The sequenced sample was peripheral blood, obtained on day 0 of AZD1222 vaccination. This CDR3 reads CASKPQGIGGGYTF. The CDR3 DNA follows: TGTGCCAGCAAGCCCCAGGGAATTGGGGGTGGCTACACCTTC.